This TCR beta chain was identified during a study of cytomegalovirus exposure and HLA in healthy donors. Looked up from germline, CDR1 is SGHVS and CDR2 is FNYEAQ. The CDR3 length is 15 residues. Trimming cost V 6 bases and J 11 bases; bases outside gene matches: 15. The PCR employed 60 Vbeta primers together with 13 Jbeta primers. TCRdb's table, derived via immunoSEQ multiplex PCR, lists solely in-frame clones and lacks some. This table has under 150,000 clones, approximately 70% appearing once. The clonotype comes from a human donor in good health. The chain links TRBV7-6 to TRBJ2-1; TRBD2 aligns across 8 bases. Sequencing was carried out using PBMCs. This CDR3 is CASRKIAGSGKKQFF. In DNA, the CDR3 is TGTGCCAGCAGGAAGATAGCGGGATCGGGGAAAAAGCAGTTCTTC.